Given below is one TCR beta chain in context. Its antigen is not identified. These data come from a study of T-cell memory formation after mild COVID-19. One entry per CDR3 protein results from TCRdb running MiXCR on the 5' RACE reads. This sample has hundreds of thousands of distinct CDR3 sequences, with 20% found just once. Points from the study as a whole: The second-wave clones peaking on day 37 were not confirmed as SARS-CoV-2-specific. Contracting CD4+ clones lay largely in CM and EM, with CD8+ ones residing in EMRA. Day 15 to 85 contractors were CD4/CD8 balanced; later expanders leaned CD4+.

J gave up 2 bases and V 7 bases, and 10 bases lay outside the gene matches. This CDR3 spans 15 amino acids. Germline V gene data show CDR1 as MNHNY and CDR2 as SVGAGI (reference sequence). The sequenced sample consisted of PBMCs or a T cell subset sorted from them (not recorded which). The sequence was collected from an adult woman who had mild COVID-19 (a few samples of this study predate the infection). Cell type and time point are not known. The chain links TRBV6-6 to TRBJ1-2, with 7 bases that match TRBD1. CDR3 sequence: CASKGAGIQNYGYTF. In DNA form, the CDR3 reads TGTGCCAGCAAGGGGGCGGGAATTCAAAACTATGGCTACACCTTC.